This TCR beta chain appears in the sequencing data of a study of cytomegalovirus exposure and HLA in healthy donors. Trimming took 7 bases from V and 4 from J; bases not matched to a gene: 4. Per germline, CDR1 SQVTM and CDR2 ANQGSEA. The CDR3 is 13 amino acids. Primers for the PCR totalled 60 Vbeta and 13 Jbeta. Here immunoSEQ multiplex PCR was the method, and the copy in TCRdb shows in-frame clones only, minus some. Seen here are more than 150,000 clones, over 70% observed once, and the top ten hold roughly 1.4%. Sequencing was performed on PBMCs. J is TRBJ1-5 and V is TRBV29-1, with 10 bases fitting TRBD1. This TCR came from a woman aged 18 to 35 in good health and CMV-seronegative. CDR3 residues: CSAGQGENQPQHF. The DNA of the CDR3 is TGCAGCGCCGGACAGGGGGAAAATCAGCCCCAGCATTTT.